The rows below give T cell receptor beta chains drawn from one sample of a study of shared clonotypes between healthy human individuals. Clones were sequenced by immunoSEQ multiplex PCR, and TCRdb holds only the in-frame ones, with some missing. The data show roughly 1,600,000 clones, 97% to 99% seen once. Material: naive CD4+ T cells sorted from blood. These receptor sequences come from a man aged 30 to 45 in good health. The CDR3 runs from the conserved cysteine through the conserved F or W. D genes are given only for firm matches. Rows give clone size only sometimes, using once, few, many, or a class for an expanded clone.

j_gene	d_gene	abundance	v_gene	CDR3aa	CDR3nt
TRBJ2-2	TRBD1	NA	TRBV10-1	CASSDGQGRVGELFF	TGCGCCAGCAGTGATGGACAGGGTAGGGTCGGGGAGCTGTTTTTT
TRBJ1-1	NA	NA	TRBV27	CASSLFPGGNTEAFF	TGTGCCAGCAGTTTATTTCCGGGGGGGAACACTGAAGCTTTCTTT
TRBJ2-5	TRBD2	NA	TRBV4-1	CASSQGLAAQETQYF	TGCGCCAGCAGCCAAGGACTAGCGGCGCAAGAGACCCAGTACTTC
TRBJ2-3	NA	NA	TRBV10-2	CASSGGVPSTDTQYF	TGCGCCAGCAGTGGAGGGGTACCTAGCACAGATACGCAGTATTTT
TRBJ2-7	TRBD2	NA	TRBV19	CASSIEGLAGALQYF	TGTGCCAGTAGTATAGAAGGACTAGCGGGAGCCTTGCAGTACTTC
TRBJ1-3	NA	NA	TRBV28	CASSFVGNTIYF	TGTGCCAGCAGTTTTGTTGGAAACACCATATATTTT
TRBJ1-5	NA	NA	TRBV19	CASSIAPSRQPQHF	TGTGCCAGTAGTATAGCCCCATCGCGTCAGCCCCAGCATTTT
TRBJ1-5	NA	NA	TRBV28	CASSHPGPQHF	TGTGCCAGCAGCCACCCGGGGCCCCAGCATTTT
TRBJ2-7	NA	NA	TRBV7-8	CASSLIHGDSYEQYF	TGTGCCAGCAGCCTCATCCACGGCGACTCCTACGAGCAGTACTTC
TRBJ2-7	NA	NA	TRBV6-5	CATQSFQKGYEQYF	TGTGCCACCCAAAGCTTTCAAAAAGGCTACGAGCAGTACTTC
TRBJ2-1	TRBD2	NA	TRBV5-1	CASSFPIKAGGPWLGQFF	TGCGCCAGCAGCTTCCCCATCAAAGCGGGAGGGCCGTGGTTGGGCCAGTTCTTC
TRBJ2-7	TRBD1	NA	TRBV6-6	CASTDRDYEQYF	TGTGCCAGCACCGACAGGGACTACGAGCAGTACTTC
TRBJ2-2	TRBD1	NA	TRBV6-1	CASRQGAEGELFF	TGTGCCAGCAGACAGGGGGCTGAAGGGGAGCTGTTTTTT
TRBJ2-7	NA	NA	TRBV14	CASSQEVRARGDEQYF	TGTGCCAGCAGCCAAGAAGTACGAGCGCGGGGAGACGAGCAGTACTTC
TRBJ2-5	TRBD2	NA	TRBV4-1	CASSQYGLAGGVPGTQYF	TGCGCCAGCAGCCAATACGGGCTAGCGGGAGGGGTCCCGGGGACCCAGTACTTC
TRBJ2-1	NA	NA	TRBV5-1	CASRVLGGYNEQFF	TGCGCCAGCAGGGTCCTTGGGGGGTACAATGAGCAGTTCTTC
TRBJ2-5	NA	NA	TRBV7-2	CASSLLSRGRETQYF	TGTGCCAGCAGCTTACTCTCCAGGGGCAGAGAGACCCAGTACTTC
TRBJ1-2	NA	NA	TRBV28	CASRSGGLEGGYTF	TGTGCCAGCCGGAGTGGGGGGCTCGAGGGTGGCTACACCTTC
TRBJ2-2	NA	NA	TRBV29-1	CSVIRAELTGELFF	TGCAGCGTTATTCGGGCAGAACTTACCGGGGAGCTGTTTTTT
TRBJ1-1	NA	NA	TRBV6-5	CASSYWSKDTEAFF	TGTGCCAGCAGTTACTGGAGCAAGGACACTGAAGCTTTCTTT
TRBJ1-2	NA	NA	TRBV6-5	CASSSGPNYGYTF	TGTGCCAGCAGCTCCGGGCCAAACTATGGCTACACCTTC
TRBJ1-5	TRBD1	once	TRBV28	CASSLPGTGGRLQHF	TGTGCCAGCAGTTTACCCGGGACAGGGGGGCGCCTCCAGCATTTT
TRBJ2-1	NA	NA	TRBV19	CASSHLGTNEQFF	TGTGCCAGTAGTCATTTAGGGACCAATGAGCAGTTCTTC
TRBJ2-1	NA	NA	TRBV4-2	CASSLLKANEQFF	TGTGCCAGCAGCCTTCTCAAGGCCAATGAGCAGTTCTTC
TRBJ2-5	NA	NA	TRBV5-4	CASRFVGATDETQYF	TGTGCCAGCAGATTCGTGGGAGCGACCGATGAGACCCAGTACTTC
TRBJ1-1	NA	NA	TRBV5-1	CASSFTGNTEAFF	TGCGCCAGCAGCTTCACAGGGAACACTGAAGCTTTCTTT
TRBJ2-7	NA	NA	TRBV6-4	CASFRGLSSYEQYF	TGTGCCAGTTTTCGCGGACTCAGCTCCTACGAGCAGTACTTC
TRBJ1-5	TRBD1	NA	TRBV7-8	CASSRTGEGLRNQPQHF	TGTGCCAGCAGCCGCACAGGGGAGGGCCTTAGGAATCAGCCCCAGCATTTT
TRBJ2-3	TRBD1	NA	TRBV28	CASSLSGTGGDTQYF	TGTGCCAGCAGTTTGTCTGGGACAGGTGGAGATACGCAGTATTTT
TRBJ2-3	NA	few	TRBV9	CASSLRVATDTQYF	TGTGCCAGCAGCTTAAGGGTTGCCACAGATACGCAGTATTTT
TRBJ1-2	NA	NA	TRBV10-2	CASSESGSYGYTF	TGCGCCAGCAGTGAGTCCGGCAGTTATGGCTACACCTTC
TRBJ2-1	TRBD2	NA	TRBV5-1	CASSALAGGSYNEQFF	TGCGCCAGCAGCGCGCTAGCGGGAGGTTCCTACAATGAGCAGTTCTTC
TRBJ2-4	NA	NA	TRBV2	CASSDRWDGIQYF	TGTGCCAGCAGTGATCGTTGGGATGGCATTCAGTACTTC
TRBJ1-1	NA	NA	TRBV2	CASQHNGQTNTEAFF	TGTGCCAGCCAACATAACGGCCAGACGAACACTGAAGCTTTCTTT
TRBJ2-1	TRBD2	NA	TRBV9	CASSVATSGYNEQFF	TGTGCCAGCAGCGTAGCAACTAGCGGATACAATGAGCAGTTCTTC
TRBJ2-4	TRBD2	once	TRBV7-9	CASSPSGRAGWIQYF	TGTGCCAGCAGCCCCAGCGGGAGGGCCGGTTGGATTCAGTACTTC
TRBJ1-1	NA	NA	TRBV5-4	CASSLEGRRGTFF	TGTGCCAGCAGCTTGGAGGGTCGTAGGGGGACTTTCTTT
TRBJ2-5	TRBD2	NA	TRBV18	CASSRGDQETQYF	TGTGCCAGCTCTCGGGGGGATCAAGAGACCCAGTACTTC
TRBJ1-1	NA	NA	TRBV14	CASSQKLNTEAFF	TGTGCCAGCAGTCAAAAATTGAACACTGAAGCTTTCTTT
TRBJ2-4	TRBD2	once	TRBV4-1	CASSQVQVRGDIQYF	TGCGCCAGCAGCCAAGTTCAGGTCCGGGGGGACATTCAGTACTTC
TRBJ2-1	NA	NA	TRBV4-1	CASSQGPSGHEQFF	TGCGCCAGCAGCCAAGGTCCCTCGGGGCATGAGCAGTTCTTC
TRBJ2-7	NA	NA	TRBV6-1	CASSEAGSHYEQYF	TGTGCCAGCAGTGAAGCTGGCAGCCACTACGAGCAGTACTTC
TRBJ2-1	NA	NA	TRBV9	CASSGPGLVQFF	TGTGCCAGCAGTGGGCCGGGACTTGTGCAGTTCTTC
TRBJ2-2	NA	NA	TRBV9	CASSVDLTGELFF	TGTGCCAGCAGCGTAGATCTCACCGGGGAGCTGTTTTTT
TRBJ1-1	NA	NA	TRBV2	CASSLKQLNTEAFF	TGTGCCAGCAGCCTAAAACAACTGAACACTGAAGCTTTCTTT
TRBJ2-3	NA	NA	TRBV5-1	CASSLGAASWSLGTDTQYF	TGCGCCAGCAGCTTGGGGGCGGCTAGTTGGTCGCTAGGCACAGATACGCAGTATTTT
TRBJ2-7	NA	NA	TRBV19	CASSIGLASYEQYF	TGTGCCAGTAGTATAGGCCTAGCGTCCTACGAGCAGTACTTC
TRBJ2-1	NA	NA	TRBV5-4	CASIVWTGRLAVNNEQFF	TGTGCCAGCATAGTCTGGACAGGGAGACTAGCGGTTAACAATGAGCAGTTCTTC
TRBJ2-3	NA	once	TRBV18	CASSHGTFPSTDTQYF	TGTGCCAGCTCACATGGGACGTTCCCTAGCACAGATACGCAGTATTTT
TRBJ2-7	NA	NA	TRBV5-1	CASSFRQAHEQYF	TGCGCCAGCAGCTTTCGACAGGCACACGAGCAGTACTTC